The source of this T cell receptor (beta chain) is a study of T cell responses to AZD1222 COVID-19 vaccine. Study information: Second-dose groups at about 4 or about 12 weeks were pooled.

Per the germline V gene, CDR1 is MDHEN and CDR2 is SYDVKM. The CDR3 spans 14 residues. The ends were cut back, 7 bases at V and 5 bases at J, with 12 bases in the middle. Only in-frame clones appear in the TCRdb table, and some are missing; sequencing was by immunoSEQ multiplex PCR. The table includes about 120,000 clones, about 83% detected once. Overall study results and limits: The donor group comprised mostly white British people and more females; the analysis possibly underestimated clonal diversity. Two doses of AZD1222 preceded a rise in Spike-specific TCR breadth and depth.

Remarks on this clone: Its antigen is as yet unknown.

This clonotype originated in an adult in good health. The input for sequencing was peripheral blood, taken on day 0 of AZD1222 vaccination. The gene calls are TRBV28 and TRBJ1-6, with D hard to call. The CDR3 protein is CASISTDNNSPLHF. The CDR3 DNA sequence: TGTGCCAGCATAAGTACAGACAATAATTCACCCCTCCACTTT. Drawing the rest from reference TRBV28 and TRBJ1-6, the complete variable domain is DVKVTQSSRYLVKRTGEKVFLECVQDMDHENMFWYRQDPGLGLRLIYFSYDVKMKEKGDIPEGYSVSREKKERFSLILESASTNQTSMYLCASISTDNNSPLHFGNGTRLTVT.